The 14 T cell receptor beta chains given below trace back to one sample, sequenced in a study of T cells after yellow fever vaccination. One entry per CDR3 protein, called by TCRdb with MiXCR from the 5' RACE reads. The table has 610,000 or so distinct CDR3 sequences, roughly an eighth seen once; the top ten hold about 15%. Sequenced material: PBMCs, taken on the day of the yellow fever booster vaccination. The receptor set was obtained from a man under 40 who received the YFV17D yellow fever vaccine.

This clonotype was recorded many times. V and J are TRBV6-5 and TRBJ2-1, with TRBD1 matching over 11 bases. The CDR3 consists of 12 residues. Unmatched junction bases numbered 3, after V lost 5 bases and J lost 12 bases. CDR1 and CDR2 (germline): MNHEY, SVGAGI. For the CDR3, the DNA is TGTGCCAGCAGTCAGGGACAGGGGGTGCAGTTCTTC. Amino acids: CASSQGQGVQFF.

This clonotype was counted at least ten times. The CDR3 loop reads CASTGPLSTDTQYF. CDR3 nucleotides: TGTGCCAGCACGGGACCCCTGAGTACTGATACGCAGTATTTT. The rearrangement uses TRBV27 and TRBJ2-3, with D perhaps being TRBD1 or TRBD2 (5 bases each). The CDR3 spans 14 residues. V was cut by 7 bases and J by 6 bases, with 17 bases left in between. The germline gives CDR1 MNHEY, CDR2 SMNVEV (reference sequence).

V gene TRBV29-1 combines with J gene TRBJ1-4, with TRBD1 identical over 7 bases. The germline V gene has CDR1 SQVTM and CDR2 ANQGSEA. V lost 5 bases, J lost 6 bases, and 9 bases stayed unmatched. The CDR3 spans 14 residues. CDR3 protein: CSVQQGRADEKLFF. CDR3 nucleotide sequence: TGCAGCGTTCAACAGGGGCGGGCGGATGAAAAACTGTTTTTT.

This clonotype was observed a handful of times. The chain couples TRBV3-1 to TRBJ2-7; TRBD2 matches at 11 bases. The trim removed 5 bases at V and 2 bases at J, leaving 5 bases unmatched. The CDR3 covers 15 residues. Per the germline V gene, CDR1 is LGHDT and CDR2 is YNNKEL (reference sequence). The CDR3 DNA reads TGTGCCAGCAGCACAACTAGCGGGGGCACCTACGAGCAGTACTTC. It yields the protein CASSTTSGGTYEQYF.

The V call is TRBV27, the J call TRBJ2-1, with TRBD1 identical over 9 bases. The CDR3 totals 15 residues. Per the germline V gene, CDR1 is MNHEY and CDR2 is SMNVEV (reference sequence). The junction had 1 base not matched to a gene; V was cut back by 4 bases and J by 0 bases. This CDR3 reads CASSWDRASYNEQFF. CDR3 in DNA: TGTGCCAGCAGTTGGGACAGGGCCTCCTACAATGAGCAGTTCTTC.

The chain combines TRBV28 with TRBJ1-6; the D gene is possibly TRBD1 (5 bases). Germline V lookup: CDR1 MDHEN, CDR2 SYDVKM. V lost 3 bases and J 14 bases, leaving 17 bases between the germline ends. This CDR3 is built from 14 residues. The CDR3: CASSFSRVVPSLHF. The DNA for the CDR3 is TGTGCCAGCAGTTTCTCCAGGGTGGTTCCGTCCCTCCACTTT.

The sample holds a few counts of this clonotype. This sequence joins TRBV28 and TRBJ1-1; D unresolved. Germline V gives CDR1 MDHEN, CDR2 SYDVKM. There are 15 residues in the CDR3. V was trimmed by 1 base and J by 3 bases, leaving 12 bases between them. CDR3 bases: TGTGCCAGCAGTTTATTCCCCGGGTGGGACACTGAAGCTTTCTTT. Its translation: CASSLFPGWDTEAFF.

The chain combines TRBV7-2 with TRBJ2-3; 11 nucleotides agree with TRBD2. The CDR3 spans 16 residues. Losses at the gene ends were 6 bases for V and 2 bases for J; bases not matched to a gene: 7. In germline, CDR1 is SGHTA, CDR2 FQGNSA. The CDR3 nucleotides are TGTGCCAGCAGAACCGGGACTAGCGGACACACAGATACGCAGTATTTT. It specifies CASRTGTSGHTDTQYF.

CDR3 DNA: TGTGCCAGCGGGAGAATGGGGGACACCGGGGAGCTGTTTTTT. Protein sequence: CASGRMGDTGELFF. The chain couples TRBV7-9 to TRBJ2-2; D tentatively reads TRBD1 or TRBD2 (5 bases each). Germline lookup yields CDR1 SEHNR and CDR2 FQNEAQ (reference sequence). The ends were cut back, 8 bases at V and 3 bases at J, with 13 bases in the middle. The length of the CDR3 is 14 residues.

This chain connects TRBV29-1 to TRBJ1-4; possibly TRBD1 for D (6 bases). Germline lookup yields CDR1 SQVTM and CDR2 ANQGSEA. V was trimmed by 6 bases and J by 6 bases, leaving 11 bases between them. CDR3 length: 12 amino acids. As DNA, the CDR3 is TGCAGCGTCTTGGAGGGGGATGAAAAACTGTTTTTT. This gives the protein CSVLEGDEKLFF. The whole variable domain, remainder taken from reference TRBV29-1 and TRBJ1-4, is SAVISQKPSRDICQRGTSLTIQCQVDSQVTMMFWYRQQPGQSLTLIATANQGSEATYESGFVIDKFPISRPNLTFSTLTVSNMSPEDSSIYLCSVLEGDEKLFFGSGTQLSVL.

There are a few counts of this clonotype. The V and J genes are TRBV7-2 and TRBJ2-7, with 8 bases fitting TRBD2. The CDR3 consists of 15 residues. CDR1 and CDR2 from the germline V gene are SGHTA and FQGNSA. Trimming took 0 bases from V and 4 from J; bases not matched to a gene: 5. DNA of the CDR3: TGTGCCAGCAGCTTAGCCATTAGCGGGAAGTACGAGCAGTACTTC. It translates to CASSLAISGKYEQYF. The whole variable domain, remainder taken from reference TRBV7-2 and TRBJ2-7, is GAGVSQSPSNKVTEKGKDVELRCDPISGHTALYWYRQSLGQGLEFLIYFQGNSAPDKSGLPSDRFSAERTGGSVSTLTIQRTQQEDSAVYLCASSLAISGKYEQYFGPGTRLTVT.

This clonotype was detected only a few times. The rearrangement joins TRBV7-9 to TRBJ1-2; D gene unclear. This CDR3 is 13 amino acids long. Trimming took 1 base from V and 4 from J, leaving 7 bases between them. CDR1 is SEHNR and CDR2 is FQNEAQ in the germline V gene (reference sequence). The CDR3 nucleotides read TGTGCCAGCAGCTTAGGGGATTTCTATGGCTACACCTTC. This sequence encodes CASSLGDFYGYTF.

This sequence joins TRBV3-1 and TRBJ2-1; 12 bases align to TRBD2. This CDR3 is built from 14 residues. CDR1 LGHDT and CDR2 YNNKEL come from the germline V gene (reference sequence). Unmatched junction bases numbered 2, after V lost 8 bases and J lost 3 bases. The CDR3 loop reads CASASGGGYNEQFF. As DNA, the CDR3 is TGTGCCAGCGCTAGCGGGGGGGGCTACAATGAGCAGTTCTTC.

This clonotype was seen only a few times. CDR3 DNA sequence: TGTGCCACCAGTCCAAGCCCAGGGAATGAGCAGTTCTTC. Protein sequence: CATSPSPGNEQFF. The V call is TRBV15, the J call TRBJ2-1; D is perhaps TRBD1 (5 bases). The germline V and J ends were trimmed by 6 bases and 7 bases, with 13 bases remaining between them. Per the germline V gene, CDR1 is LNHNV and CDR2 is YYDKDF (reference sequence). CDR3 length equals 13 residues.